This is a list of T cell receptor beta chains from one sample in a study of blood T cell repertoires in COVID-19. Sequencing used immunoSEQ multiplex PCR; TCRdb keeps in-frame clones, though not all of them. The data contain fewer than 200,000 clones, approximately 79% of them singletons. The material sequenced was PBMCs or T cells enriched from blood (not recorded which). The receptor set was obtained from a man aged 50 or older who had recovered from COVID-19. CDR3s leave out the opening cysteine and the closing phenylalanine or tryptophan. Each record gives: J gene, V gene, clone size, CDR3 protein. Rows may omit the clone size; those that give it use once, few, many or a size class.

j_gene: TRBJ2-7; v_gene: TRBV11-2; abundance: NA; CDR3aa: ASSSHPRTGPSYEQY
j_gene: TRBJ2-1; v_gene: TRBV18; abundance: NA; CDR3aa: ASSPPGSSSYNEQF
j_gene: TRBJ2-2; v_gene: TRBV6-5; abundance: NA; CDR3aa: ASSRDRVYGELF
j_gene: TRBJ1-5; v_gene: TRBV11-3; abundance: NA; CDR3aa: ASSPINRGRHYSNQPQH
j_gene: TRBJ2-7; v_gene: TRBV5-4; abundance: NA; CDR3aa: ASSFGGDGEQY
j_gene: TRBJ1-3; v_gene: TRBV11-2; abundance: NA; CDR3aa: ASSATGYSGNTIY
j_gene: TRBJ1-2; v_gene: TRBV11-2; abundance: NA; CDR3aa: ASSFTQGARGYT
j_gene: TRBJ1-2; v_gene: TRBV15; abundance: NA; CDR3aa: ATSRDVRAGGAGYGYT
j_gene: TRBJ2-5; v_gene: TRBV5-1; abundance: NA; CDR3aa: ASSSIISGGIGETQY
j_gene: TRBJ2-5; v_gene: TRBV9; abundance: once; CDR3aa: ASKRGQGQETQY
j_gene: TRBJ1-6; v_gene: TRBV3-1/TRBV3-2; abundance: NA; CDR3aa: ASSPLTGTNSPLH
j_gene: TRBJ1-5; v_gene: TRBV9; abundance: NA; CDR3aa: ASSPNGLLHQPQH
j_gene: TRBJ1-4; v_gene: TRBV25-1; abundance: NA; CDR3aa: ASSEELNEKLF
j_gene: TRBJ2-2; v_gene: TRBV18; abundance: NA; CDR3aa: ASSPQGVVNTGELF
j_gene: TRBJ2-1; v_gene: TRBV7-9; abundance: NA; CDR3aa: ASSLEEGSYNEQF
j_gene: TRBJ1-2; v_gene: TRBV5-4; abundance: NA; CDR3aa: ASSLETGGHT
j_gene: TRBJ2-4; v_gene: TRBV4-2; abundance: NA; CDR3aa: ASSQRTSLIQY
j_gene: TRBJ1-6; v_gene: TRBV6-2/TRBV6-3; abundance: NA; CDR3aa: ASSYDERGFGLH
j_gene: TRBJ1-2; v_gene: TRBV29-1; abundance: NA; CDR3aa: SVGDRAGYT
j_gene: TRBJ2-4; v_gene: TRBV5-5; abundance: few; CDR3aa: ASSLTGTPKNIQY
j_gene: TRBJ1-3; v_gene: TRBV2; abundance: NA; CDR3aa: ASDKIGGTGNTIY
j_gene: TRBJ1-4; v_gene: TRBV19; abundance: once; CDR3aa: ASSVTAGKHEKLF
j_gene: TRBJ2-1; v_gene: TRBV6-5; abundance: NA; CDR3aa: ASTSGTGSYNEQF
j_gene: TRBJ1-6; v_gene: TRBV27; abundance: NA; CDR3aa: ASRRGQGTYNSPLH
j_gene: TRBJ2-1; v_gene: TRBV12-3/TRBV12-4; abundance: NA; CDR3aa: ATRASGYNEQF
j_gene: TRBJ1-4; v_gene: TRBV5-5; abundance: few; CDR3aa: ASSLDAGQGGKLF
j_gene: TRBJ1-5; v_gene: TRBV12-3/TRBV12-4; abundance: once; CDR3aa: ASSLSSNQPQH
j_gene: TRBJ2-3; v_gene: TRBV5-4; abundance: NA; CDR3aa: ASSKASLAGEVDTQY
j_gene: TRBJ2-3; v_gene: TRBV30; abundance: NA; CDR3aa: AWSVGTSGGATDTQY
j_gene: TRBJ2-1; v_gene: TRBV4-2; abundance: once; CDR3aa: ASSPDSISSYNEQF
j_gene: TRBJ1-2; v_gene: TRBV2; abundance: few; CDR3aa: ASRKDGGGSYGYT
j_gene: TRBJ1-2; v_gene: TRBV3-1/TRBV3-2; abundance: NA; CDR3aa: ASSQAREGYT
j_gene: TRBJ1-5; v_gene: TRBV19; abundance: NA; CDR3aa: ASSIAGPNQPQH
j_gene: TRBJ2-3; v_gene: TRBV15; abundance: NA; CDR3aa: ATDTRADTQY
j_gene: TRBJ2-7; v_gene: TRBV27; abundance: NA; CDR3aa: ASVTSWDFYEQY
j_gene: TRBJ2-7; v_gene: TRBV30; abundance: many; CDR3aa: AWSVGGDEQY
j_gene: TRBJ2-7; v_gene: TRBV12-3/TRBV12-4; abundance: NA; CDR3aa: ASSQHSYEQY
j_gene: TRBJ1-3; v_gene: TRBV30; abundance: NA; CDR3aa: AWSAVPGAGNTIY
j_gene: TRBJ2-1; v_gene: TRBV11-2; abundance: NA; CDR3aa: ASSPVGGMDNEQF
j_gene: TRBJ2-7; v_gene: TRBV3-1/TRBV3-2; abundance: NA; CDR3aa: ASSPPGQVFYEQY
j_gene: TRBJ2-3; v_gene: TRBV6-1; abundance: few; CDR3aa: ASRIDRGSTDTQY
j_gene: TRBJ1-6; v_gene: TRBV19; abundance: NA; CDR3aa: ASSIQGIGNSPLH
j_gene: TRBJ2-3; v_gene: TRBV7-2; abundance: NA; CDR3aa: ASSRTSGGAVGTDTQY
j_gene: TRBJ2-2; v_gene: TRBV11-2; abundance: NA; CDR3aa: ASSAGVPGELF
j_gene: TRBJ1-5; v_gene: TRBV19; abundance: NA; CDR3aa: ASTTVGYSNQPQH
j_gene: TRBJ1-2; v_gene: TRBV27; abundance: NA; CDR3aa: ASSSMDRVENGYT
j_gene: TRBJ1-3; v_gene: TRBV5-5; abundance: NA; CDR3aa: ASSPRGVGNTIY
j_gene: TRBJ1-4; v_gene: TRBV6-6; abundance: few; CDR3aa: ASSPRDRGRMANEKLF
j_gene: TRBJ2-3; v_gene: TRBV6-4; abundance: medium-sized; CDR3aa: ASSVSSTDTQY
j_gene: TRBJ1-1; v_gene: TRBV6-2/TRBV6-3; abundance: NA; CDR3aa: ASSWSLIEAF
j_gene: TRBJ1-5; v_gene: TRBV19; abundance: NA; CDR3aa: ASSTTGDQPQH
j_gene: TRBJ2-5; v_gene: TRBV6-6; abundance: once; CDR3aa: ASSPGTSGGAAQETQY
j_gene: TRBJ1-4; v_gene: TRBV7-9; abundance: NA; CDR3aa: ASSPGLEPNEKLF